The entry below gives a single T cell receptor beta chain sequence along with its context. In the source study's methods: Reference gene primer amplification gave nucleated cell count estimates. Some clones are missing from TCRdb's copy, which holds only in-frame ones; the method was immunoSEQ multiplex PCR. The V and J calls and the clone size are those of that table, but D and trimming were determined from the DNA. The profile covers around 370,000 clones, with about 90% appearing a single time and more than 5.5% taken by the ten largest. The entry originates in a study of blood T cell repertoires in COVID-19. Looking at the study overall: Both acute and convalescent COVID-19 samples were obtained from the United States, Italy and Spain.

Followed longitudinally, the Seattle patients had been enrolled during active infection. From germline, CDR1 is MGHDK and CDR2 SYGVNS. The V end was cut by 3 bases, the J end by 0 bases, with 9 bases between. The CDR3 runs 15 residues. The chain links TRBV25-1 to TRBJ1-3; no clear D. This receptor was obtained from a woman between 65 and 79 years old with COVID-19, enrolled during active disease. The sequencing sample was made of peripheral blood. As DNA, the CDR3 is TGTGCCAGCAGTGATCCTAGGAGCTCTGGAAACACCATATATTTT. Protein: CASSDPRSSGNTIYF.